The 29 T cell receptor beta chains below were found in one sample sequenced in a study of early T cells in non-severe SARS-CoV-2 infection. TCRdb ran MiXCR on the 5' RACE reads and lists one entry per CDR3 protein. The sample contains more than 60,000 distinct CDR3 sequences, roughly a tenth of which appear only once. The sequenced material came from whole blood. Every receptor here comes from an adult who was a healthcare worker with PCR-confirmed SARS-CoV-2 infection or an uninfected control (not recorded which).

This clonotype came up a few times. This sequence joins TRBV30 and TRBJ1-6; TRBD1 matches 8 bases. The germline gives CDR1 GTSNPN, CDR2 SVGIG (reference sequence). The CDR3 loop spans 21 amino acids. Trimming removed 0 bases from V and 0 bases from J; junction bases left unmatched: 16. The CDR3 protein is CAWSVRGWDRRVSSYNSPLHF. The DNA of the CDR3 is TGTGCCTGGAGTGTACGGGGGTGGGACAGGCGAGTAAGCTCCTATAATTCACCCCTCCACTTT.

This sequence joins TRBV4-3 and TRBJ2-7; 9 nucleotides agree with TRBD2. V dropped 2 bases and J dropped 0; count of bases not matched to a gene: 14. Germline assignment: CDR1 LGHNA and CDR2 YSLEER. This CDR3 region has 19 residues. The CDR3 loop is CASSQRTSGPSQSSYEQYF. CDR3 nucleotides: TGCGCCAGCAGCCAACGTACTAGCGGGCCCTCACAGAGCTCCTACGAGCAGTACTTC.

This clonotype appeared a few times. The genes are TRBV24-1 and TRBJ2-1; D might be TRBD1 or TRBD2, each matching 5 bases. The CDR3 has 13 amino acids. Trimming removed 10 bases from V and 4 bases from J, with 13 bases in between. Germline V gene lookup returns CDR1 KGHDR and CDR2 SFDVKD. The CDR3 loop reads CATTGTGYNEQFF. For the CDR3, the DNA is TGTGCCACTACCGGGACGGGGTACAATGAGCAGTTCTTC.

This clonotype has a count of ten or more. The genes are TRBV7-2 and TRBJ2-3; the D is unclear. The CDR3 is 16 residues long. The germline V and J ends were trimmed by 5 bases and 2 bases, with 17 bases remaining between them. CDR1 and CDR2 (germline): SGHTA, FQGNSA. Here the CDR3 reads CASSLSGPITTDTQYF. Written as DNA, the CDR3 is TGTGCCAGCAGCCTCTCTGGGCCGATCACCACAGATACGCAGTATTTT.

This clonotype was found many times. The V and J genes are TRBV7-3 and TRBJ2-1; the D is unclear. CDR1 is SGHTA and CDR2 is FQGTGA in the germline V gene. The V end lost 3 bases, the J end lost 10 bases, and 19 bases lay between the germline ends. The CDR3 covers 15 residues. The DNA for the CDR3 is TGTGCCAGCAGCTTGCGCGTAGGGCAATCTATAGAGCAGTTCTTC. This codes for CASSLRVGQSIEQFF.

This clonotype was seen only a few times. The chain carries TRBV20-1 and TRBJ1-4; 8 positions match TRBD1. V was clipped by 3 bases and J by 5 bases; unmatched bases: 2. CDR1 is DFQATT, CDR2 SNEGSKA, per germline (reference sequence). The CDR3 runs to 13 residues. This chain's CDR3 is CSASAGGNEKLFF. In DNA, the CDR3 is TGCAGTGCTAGCGCAGGGGGCAATGAAAAACTGTTTTTT.

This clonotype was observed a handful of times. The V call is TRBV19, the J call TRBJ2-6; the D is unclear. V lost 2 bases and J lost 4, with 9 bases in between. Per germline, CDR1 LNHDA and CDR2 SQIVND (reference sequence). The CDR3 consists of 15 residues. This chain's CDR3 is CASSIPPAGANVLTF. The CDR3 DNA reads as TGTGCCAGTAGTATACCACCAGCCGGGGCCAACGTCCTGACTTTC.

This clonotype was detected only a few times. Written as DNA, the CDR3 is TGTGCCAGCAGCTTAGGGGTCTTGGAGACCCAGTACTTC. Translated, it gives CASSLGVLETQYF. The rearrangement links TRBV7-2 to TRBJ2-5; D is unresolved. This CDR3 spans 13 amino acids. The ends were cut back, 1 base at V and 5 bases at J, with 8 bases in the middle. Per germline, CDR1 SGHTA and CDR2 FQGNSA.

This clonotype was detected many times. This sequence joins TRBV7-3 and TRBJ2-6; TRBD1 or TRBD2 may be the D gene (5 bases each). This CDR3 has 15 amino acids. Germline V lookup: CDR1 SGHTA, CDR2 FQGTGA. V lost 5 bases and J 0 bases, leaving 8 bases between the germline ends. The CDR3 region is CASSIGGSGANVLTF. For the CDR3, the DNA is TGTGCCAGCAGCATTGGGGGCTCTGGGGCCAACGTCCTGACTTTC.

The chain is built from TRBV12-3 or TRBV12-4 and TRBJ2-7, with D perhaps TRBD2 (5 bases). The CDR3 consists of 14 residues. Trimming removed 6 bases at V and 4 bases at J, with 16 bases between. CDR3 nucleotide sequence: TGTGCCAGCAGGTCCGGTGGGAGCTTGTACGAGCAGTACTTC. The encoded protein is CASRSGGSLYEQYF.

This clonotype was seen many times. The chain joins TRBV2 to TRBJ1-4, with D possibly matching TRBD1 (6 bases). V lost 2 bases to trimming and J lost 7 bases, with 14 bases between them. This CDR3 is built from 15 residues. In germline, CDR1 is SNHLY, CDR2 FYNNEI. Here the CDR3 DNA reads TGTGCCAGCAGTGAAAACAGGGATCATGGTGAAAAACTGTTTTTT. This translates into CASSENRDHGEKLFF.

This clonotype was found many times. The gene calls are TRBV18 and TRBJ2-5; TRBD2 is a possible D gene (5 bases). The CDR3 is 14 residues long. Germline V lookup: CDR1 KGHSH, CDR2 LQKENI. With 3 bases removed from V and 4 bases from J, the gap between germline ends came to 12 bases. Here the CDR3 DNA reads TGTGCCAGCTCACCGCGCCCAAGCGGAGAGACCCAGTACTTC. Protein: CASSPRPSGETQYF. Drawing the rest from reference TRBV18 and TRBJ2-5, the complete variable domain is NAGVMQNPRHLVRRRGQEARLRCSPMKGHSHVYWYRQLPEEGLKFMVYLQKENIIDESGMPKERFSAEFPKEGPSILRIQQVVRGDSAAYFCASSPRPSGETQYFGPGTRLLVL.

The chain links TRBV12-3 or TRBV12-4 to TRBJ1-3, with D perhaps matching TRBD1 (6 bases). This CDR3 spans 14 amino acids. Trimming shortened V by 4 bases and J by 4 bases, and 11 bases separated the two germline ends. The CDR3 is CASSSGQSGNTIYF. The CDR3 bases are TGTGCCAGCAGTTCCGGACAGTCCGGAAACACCATATATTTT.

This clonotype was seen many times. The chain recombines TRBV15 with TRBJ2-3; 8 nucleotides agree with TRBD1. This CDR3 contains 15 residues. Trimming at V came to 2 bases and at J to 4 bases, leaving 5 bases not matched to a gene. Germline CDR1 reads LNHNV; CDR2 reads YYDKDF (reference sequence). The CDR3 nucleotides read TGTGCCACCAGCAGAAACAGGGGGGACGCAGATACGCAGTATTTT. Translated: CATSRNRGDADTQYF.

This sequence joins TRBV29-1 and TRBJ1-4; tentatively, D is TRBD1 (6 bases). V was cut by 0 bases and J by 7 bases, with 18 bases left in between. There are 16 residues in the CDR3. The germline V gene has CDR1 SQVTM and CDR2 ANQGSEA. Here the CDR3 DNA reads TGCAGCGTTGAAGATCCAACGGACAGACTATCTGAAAAACTGTTTTTT. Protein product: CSVEDPTDRLSEKLFF.

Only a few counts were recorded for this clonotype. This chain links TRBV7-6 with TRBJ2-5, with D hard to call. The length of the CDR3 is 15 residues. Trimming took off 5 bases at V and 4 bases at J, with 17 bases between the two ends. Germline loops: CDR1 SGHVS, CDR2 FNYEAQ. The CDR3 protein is CASSPLRVWGETQYF. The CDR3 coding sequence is TGTGCCAGCAGCCCCTTACGGGTATGGGGAGAGACCCAGTACTTC.

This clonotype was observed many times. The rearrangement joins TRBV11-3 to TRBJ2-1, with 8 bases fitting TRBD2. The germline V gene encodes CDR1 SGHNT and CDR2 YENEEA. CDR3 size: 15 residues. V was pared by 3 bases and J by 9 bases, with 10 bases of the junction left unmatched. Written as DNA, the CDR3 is TGTGCCAGCAGCTTGGAGCGGGGGTCGGGTAGTGAGCAGTTCTTC. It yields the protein CASSLERGSGSEQFF.

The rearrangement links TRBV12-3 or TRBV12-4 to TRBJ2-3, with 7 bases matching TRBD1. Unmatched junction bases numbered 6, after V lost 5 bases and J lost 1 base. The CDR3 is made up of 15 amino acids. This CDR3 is CASSRQGWGTDTQYF. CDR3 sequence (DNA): TGTGCCAGCAGTCGACAGGGCTGGGGCACAGATACGCAGTATTTT.

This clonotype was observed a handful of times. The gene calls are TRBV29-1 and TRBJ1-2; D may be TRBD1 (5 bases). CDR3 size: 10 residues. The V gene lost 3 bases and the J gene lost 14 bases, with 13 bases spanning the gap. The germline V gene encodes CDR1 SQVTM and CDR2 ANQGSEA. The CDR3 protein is CSVDRVPETF. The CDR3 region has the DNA TGCAGCGTTGACAGGGTCCCTGAAACCTTC.

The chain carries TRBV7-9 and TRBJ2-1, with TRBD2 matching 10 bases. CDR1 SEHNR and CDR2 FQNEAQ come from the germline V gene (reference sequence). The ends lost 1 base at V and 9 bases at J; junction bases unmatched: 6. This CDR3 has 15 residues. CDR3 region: CASSLGSGGALEQFF. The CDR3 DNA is TGTGCCAGCAGCTTAGGGAGCGGGGGGGCCCTTGAGCAGTTCTTC.

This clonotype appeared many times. The CDR3 DNA is TGTGCCAGCAGCTTAGAGAGGGTGAACACTGAAGCTTTCTTT. Translating it yields CASSLERVNTEAFF. The genes are TRBV7-8 and TRBJ1-1; no reliable D call. The V gene's germline CDR1 is SGHVS and CDR2 FQNEAQ. The CDR3 is 14 residues long. Trimming shortened V by 1 base and J by 0 bases, and 6 bases separated the two germline ends.

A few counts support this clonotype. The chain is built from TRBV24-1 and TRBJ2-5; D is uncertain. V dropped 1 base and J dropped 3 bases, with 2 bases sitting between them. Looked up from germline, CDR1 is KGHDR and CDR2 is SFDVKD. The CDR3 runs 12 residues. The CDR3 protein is CATSDFKETQYF. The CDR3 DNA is TGTGCCACCAGTGATTTTAAAGAGACCCAGTACTTC.

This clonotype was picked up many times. The CDR3 loop reads CSARDGQGGPDTQYF. CDR3 DNA: TGCAGTGCTAGAGACGGCCAAGGGGGTCCAGATACGCAGTATTTT. The chain recombines TRBV20-1 with TRBJ2-3; D is perhaps TRBD1 (6 bases). Trimming left V 0 bases short and J 4 bases short, with 14 bases between. Looked up from germline, CDR1 is DFQATT and CDR2 is SNEGSKA (reference sequence). This CDR3 spans 15 amino acids.

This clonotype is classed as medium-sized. CDR3 sequence: CSVYLAAAAYEQYF. CDR3 in DNA: TGCAGCGTTTACCTGGCAGCTGCGGCCTACGAGCAGTACTTC. The V call is TRBV29-1, the J call TRBJ2-7; D gene unclear. This CDR3 is built from 14 residues. CDR1 and CDR2 (germline): SQVTM, ANQGSEA. Deletions cut 5 bases from V and 2 bases from J, with 16 bases between.

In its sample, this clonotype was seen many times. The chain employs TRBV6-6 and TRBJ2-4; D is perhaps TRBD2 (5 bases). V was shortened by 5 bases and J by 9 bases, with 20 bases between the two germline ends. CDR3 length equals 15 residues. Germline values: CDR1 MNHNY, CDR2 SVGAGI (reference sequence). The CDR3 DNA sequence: TGTGCCAGCAGTGACGGACCGCGAGGGTTGGGCATTCAGTACTTC. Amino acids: CASSDGPRGLGIQYF.

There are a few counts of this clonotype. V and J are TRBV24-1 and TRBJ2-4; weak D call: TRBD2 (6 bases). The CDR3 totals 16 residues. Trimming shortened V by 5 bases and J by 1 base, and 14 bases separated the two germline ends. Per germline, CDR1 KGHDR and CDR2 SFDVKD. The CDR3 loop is CATSGYGGMAKNIQYF. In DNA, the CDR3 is TGTGCCACCAGTGGTTACGGGGGAATGGCCAAAAACATTCAGTACTTC.

CDR3 sequence: CATSDMETFRNEQFF. CDR3 bases: TGTGCCACCAGTGATATGGAGACCTTTCGCAATGAGCAGTTCTTC. The chain couples TRBV24-1 to TRBJ2-1; D ambiguous. CDR1 and CDR2 from the germline V gene are KGHDR and SFDVKD. The CDR3 covers 15 residues. V lost 3 bases to trimming and J lost 6 bases, with 14 bases between them.

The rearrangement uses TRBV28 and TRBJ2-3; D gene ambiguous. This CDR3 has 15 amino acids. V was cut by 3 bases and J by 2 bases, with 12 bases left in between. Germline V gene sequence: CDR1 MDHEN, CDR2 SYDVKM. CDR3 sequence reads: CASSFTEGFTDTQYF. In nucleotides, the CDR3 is TGTGCCAGCAGTTTTACCGAAGGATTCACAGATACGCAGTATTTT.

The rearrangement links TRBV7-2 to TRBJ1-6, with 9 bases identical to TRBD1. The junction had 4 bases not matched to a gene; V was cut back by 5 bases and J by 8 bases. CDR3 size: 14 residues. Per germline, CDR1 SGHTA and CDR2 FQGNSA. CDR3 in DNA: TGTGCCAGCAGCCGGGGACAGGGTTATTCACCCCTCCACTTT. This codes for CASSRGQGYSPLHF.